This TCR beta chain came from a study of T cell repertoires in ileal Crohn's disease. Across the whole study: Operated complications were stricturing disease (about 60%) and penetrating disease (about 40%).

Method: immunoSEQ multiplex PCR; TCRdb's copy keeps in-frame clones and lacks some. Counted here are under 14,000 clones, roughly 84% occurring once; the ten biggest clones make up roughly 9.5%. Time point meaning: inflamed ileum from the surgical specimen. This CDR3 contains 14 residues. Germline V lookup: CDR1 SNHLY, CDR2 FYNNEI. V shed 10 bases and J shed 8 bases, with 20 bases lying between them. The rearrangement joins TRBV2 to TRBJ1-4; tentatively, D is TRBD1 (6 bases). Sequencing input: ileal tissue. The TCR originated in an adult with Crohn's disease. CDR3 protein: CATPPSGAGEKLFF. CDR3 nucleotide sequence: TGTGCCACCCCACCGTCGGGGGCGGGGGAAAAACTGTTTTTT.